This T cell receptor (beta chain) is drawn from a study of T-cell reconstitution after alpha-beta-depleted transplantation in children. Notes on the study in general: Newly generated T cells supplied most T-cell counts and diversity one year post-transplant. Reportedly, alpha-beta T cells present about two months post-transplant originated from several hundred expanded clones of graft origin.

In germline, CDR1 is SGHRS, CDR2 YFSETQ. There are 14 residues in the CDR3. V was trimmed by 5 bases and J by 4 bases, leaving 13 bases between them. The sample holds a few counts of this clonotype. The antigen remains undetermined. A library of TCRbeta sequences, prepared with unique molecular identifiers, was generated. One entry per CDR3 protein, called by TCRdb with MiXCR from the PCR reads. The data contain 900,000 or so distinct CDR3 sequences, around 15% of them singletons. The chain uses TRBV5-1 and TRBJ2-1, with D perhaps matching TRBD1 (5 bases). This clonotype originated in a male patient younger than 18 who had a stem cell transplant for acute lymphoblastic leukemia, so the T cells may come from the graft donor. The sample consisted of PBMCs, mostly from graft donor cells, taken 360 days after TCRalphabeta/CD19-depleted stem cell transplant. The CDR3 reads CASSLLSGYNEQFF. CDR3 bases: TGCGCCAGCAGTCTCTTATCAGGGTACAATGAGCAGTTCTTC. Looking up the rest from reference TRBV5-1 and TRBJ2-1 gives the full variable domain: KAGVTQTPRYLIKTRGQQVTLSCSPISGHRSVSWYQQTPGQGLQFLFEYFSETQRNKGNFPGRFSGRQFSNSRSEMNVSTLELGDSALYLCASSLLSGYNEQFFGPGTRLTVL.